These 30 T cell receptor beta chains originate from one sample sequenced in a study of blood T cells in healthy people across ages. Combining a sample-barcoded 5' primer with a J-beta primer mix, a second PCR ran for roughly 7 to 12 cycles. TCRdb processed the 5' RACE reads anew with MiXCR; each CDR3 protein has one entry. The sample records roughly 410,000 distinct CDR3 sequences, 52% being singletons. The specimen sequenced was blood. The receptor set was obtained from a man between 60 and 75 years old in good health.

Note on this clonotype: One end of the junction is discordant with germline, which a read error may explain. J is TRBJ1-2 and V is TRBV24-1, with D hard to call. CDR3 length equals 16 residues. CDR1 is KGHDR and CDR2 is SFDVKD in the germline V gene. DNA for the CDR3: TGTACCACCAGTGATCCCACCGCGGGGAACGTCTATGGCTACACCTTC. This gives the protein CTTSDPTAGNVYGYTF.

This clonotype was counted a few times. The V and J genes are TRBV18 and TRBJ2-3, with D maybe TRBD1 (6 bases). The CDR3 has 13 residues. Trimming left V 4 bases short and J 5 bases short, with 10 bases between. CDR1 and CDR2 (germline): KGHSH, LQKENI. The CDR3 reads CASSRQQGDTQYF. CDR3 nucleotides: TGTGCCAGCTCACGACAACAGGGAGATACGCAGTATTTT.

Turning to this clonotype: Just one base apart from a much larger clone, this may be a read error. The rearrangement links TRBV20-1 to TRBJ2-7; 9 bases are a match to TRBD1. Germline CDR1 DFQATT, CDR2 SNEGSKA (reference sequence). The CDR3 is 14 amino acids. With V trimmed by 6 bases and J by 5 bases, 11 bases remained unmatched. The CDR3 sequence is CSAYPQGAYNEQYF. The DNA for the CDR3 is TGCAGTGCGTATCCACAGGGGGCTTATAACGAGCAGTACTTC.

This clonotype has at least ten counts. V is TRBV20-1 and J is TRBJ2-5; 10 bases are shared with TRBD1. CDR1 is DFQATT, CDR2 SNEGSKA, per germline (reference sequence). This CDR3 region has 16 residues. After removal of 0 bases from V and 8 bases from J, the junction contained 12 bases not matched to a gene. CDR3 DNA: TGCAGTGCTAGAGACCAACCAAGGACAGGGGGGCACACCCAGTACTTC. Translated, it gives CSARDQPRTGGHTQYF.

The rearrangement uses TRBV27 and TRBJ2-2; D is uncertain. The germline CDR1 and CDR2 sequences are MNHEY and SMNVEV (reference sequence). The CDR3 loop spans 14 amino acids. The CDR3 reads CATSKPHDTGELFF. Here the CDR3 DNA reads TGTGCTACCTCCAAACCGCATGACACCGGGGAGCTGTTTTTT.

This clonotype was detected a few times. The chain joins TRBV5-1 to TRBJ2-5; weak D call: TRBD1 (5 bases). The assigned J gene may be wrong: the sequence end matches TRBJ2-7 better. Per the germline V gene, CDR1 is SGHRS and CDR2 is YFSETQ. This CDR3 has 15 amino acids. CDR3 residues: CASSLAPRVPYEQYF. The CDR3 DNA follows: TGCGCCAGCAGCTTGGCCCCCAGGGTACCTTACGAGCAGTACTTC.

This sequence joins TRBV13 and TRBJ1-1; 7 bases agree with TRBD1. J lost 4 bases, V lost 4 bases, and 6 bases had no gene match. There are 14 residues in the CDR3. Per germline, CDR1 PRHDT and CDR2 FYEKMQ (reference sequence). As DNA, the CDR3 is TGTGCCAGCAGCTCTCAGGGGGAAGGCACTGAAGCTTTCTTT. Amino acids: CASSSQGEGTEAFF.

The CDR3 nucleotides are TGCAGTGCTAGAGATTTCAGGGGGTTTAGCAATCAGCCCCAGCATTTT. This gives the protein CSARDFRGFSNQPQHF. This chain connects TRBV20-1 to TRBJ1-5; 7 bases are a match to TRBD1. The CDR3 has 16 amino acids. The trim removed 0 bases at V and 0 bases at J, leaving 5 bases unmatched. Germline V lookup: CDR1 DFQATT, CDR2 SNEGSKA (reference sequence).

This clonotype was found once. The chain has TRBV6-5 and TRBJ1-1; D is perhaps TRBD1 (5 bases). From germline, CDR1 is MNHEY and CDR2 SVGAGI. The length of the CDR3 is 16 residues. Trimming removed 0 bases at V and 0 bases at J, with 11 bases between. Written as DNA, the CDR3 is TGTGCCAGCAGTTACTCGGGGGGTTTGATGAACACTGAAGCTTTCTTT. Translating gives CASSYSGGLMNTEAFF.

This chain uses TRBV20-1 with TRBJ2-1; 11 nucleotides agree with TRBD2. CDR1 and CDR2 (germline): DFQATT, SNEGSKA (reference sequence). J gave up 4 bases and V 2 bases, and 4 bases lay outside the gene matches. The CDR3 has 15 amino acids. In DNA form, the CDR3 reads TGCAGTGCTAGATTTGGGACTAGCGGATACAATGAGCAGTTCTTC. It yields the protein CSARFGTSGYNEQFF.

This clonotype was seen only a few times. CDR3 coding DNA: TGCAGCGTTGAAGATTGGGGCGGGGGGGCCGATGAGCAGTTCTTC. Its protein product is CSVEDWGGGADEQFF. The rearrangement joins TRBV29-1 to TRBJ2-1; the match to TRBD2 covers 9 bases. V lost 0 bases, J lost 8 bases, and 8 bases stayed unmatched. In germline, CDR1 is SQVTM, CDR2 ANQGSEA. The CDR3 is 15 amino acids.

This clonotype was observed a handful of times. The chain joins TRBV5-1 to TRBJ2-7, with 7 bases identical to TRBD1. Germline CDR1 SGHRS, CDR2 YFSETQ. This CDR3 contains 13 residues. The J segment lost 3 bases and the V segment lost 4 bases, leaving 4 bases of the junction unmatched. The CDR3: CASSQRDSYEQYF. The CDR3 nucleotides are TGCGCCAGCAGCCAACGGGACAGCTACGAGCAGTACTTC.

This clonotype was observed once. This chain links TRBV20-1 with TRBJ2-3; the match to TRBD2 covers 7 bases. The CDR3 has 14 amino acids. CDR1 is DFQATT and CDR2 is SNEGSKA in the germline V gene (reference sequence). The V and J ends lost 2 bases and 0 bases, in that order; junction bases with no gene match: 2. CDR3 residues: CSARREGSTDTQYF. The CDR3 DNA reads TGCAGTGCTAGAAGGGAGGGGAGCACAGATACGCAGTATTTT.

The chain links TRBV5-1 to TRBJ2-7; 8 bases line up with TRBD1. Germline CDR1 is SGHRS and CDR2 is YFSETQ. The CDR3 is 15 residues long. Trimming at V came to 0 bases and at J to 6 bases, leaving 8 bases not matched to a gene. The CDR3 DNA reads as TGCGCCAGCAGCTTGGTCGGCAAAACAGGGGGCGAGCAGTACTTC. It specifies CASSLVGKTGGEQYF.

V gene TRBV7-9 combines with J gene TRBJ2-5; 8 positions match TRBD2. Germline-derived CDR1 and CDR2 are SEHNR and FQNEAQ (reference sequence). Trimming took 5 bases from V and 5 from J; bases not matched to a gene: 4. The CDR3 spans 13 residues. The CDR3 loop reads CASSTTSEETQYF. The CDR3 coding sequence is TGTGCCAGCAGCACGACTAGCGAGGAGACCCAGTACTTC.

V and J are TRBV3-1 and TRBJ1-2, with a weak D call TRBD1 (5 bases). The CDR3 has 16 amino acids. The germline gives CDR1 LGHDT, CDR2 YNNKEL (reference sequence). Trimming took 0 bases from V and 2 from J, leaving 13 bases between them. The DNA of the CDR3 is TGTGCCAGCAGCCAAGATCCCCGACAGTCAAACTATGGCTACACCTTC. This translates into CASSQDPRQSNYGYTF.

This clonotype occurred a few times. The chain employs TRBV6-4 and TRBJ1-1; D call uncertain. CDR1 and CDR2 (germline): MRHNA, SNTAGT. V lost 3 bases and J lost 4, with 15 bases in between. This CDR3 has 15 amino acids. The DNA of the CDR3 is TGTGCCAGCAGTGAAACGGTTGGTGTGCGCACTGAAGCTTTCTTT. This encodes CASSETVGVRTEAFF.

This clonotype has more than one count but fewer than ten. This chain links TRBV12-3 or TRBV12-4 with TRBJ2-4, with 7 bases that match TRBD1. Unmatched junction bases numbered 2, after V lost 5 bases and J lost 7 bases. There are 12 residues in the CDR3. The CDR3 loop is CASSRRGNIQYF. The CDR3 DNA reads TGTGCCAGCAGTCGCAGGGGGAACATTCAGTACTTC.

This clonotype came up a few times. This rearrangement joins TRBV6-5 to TRBJ2-7; perhaps TRBD2 as D (5 bases). The CDR3 sequence is 16 residues long. Germline V gene data show CDR1 as MNHEY and CDR2 as SVGAGI. Trimming stripped 3 bases from V and 0 bases from J, with 15 bases between. The CDR3 region has the DNA TGTGCCAGCAGTTATGAATTGACGGGGAGCTCCTACGAGCAGTACTTC. As protein: CASSYELTGSSYEQYF.

For this clonotype: The junction shows a germline mismatch at one end, possibly a read error. This chain uses TRBV18 with TRBJ1-6, with D uncertain. The germline CDR1 and CDR2 sequences are KGHSH and LQKENI. The CDR3 is 14 amino acids. In DNA form, the CDR3 reads TGTGTCAGCACCTATGGCTCCTATAATTCACCCCTCCACTTT. This gives the protein CVSTYGSYNSPLHF.

The CDR3 region is CASSSRGRGANVLTF. The CDR3 nucleotides are TGTGCCAGCAGTAGCAGGGGGCGTGGGGCCAACGTCCTGACTTTC. V usage is TRBV6-2 or TRBV6-3 and J usage is TRBJ2-6; 8 positions agree with TRBD1. The germline V gene encodes CDR1 MNHEY and CDR2 SVGEGT. The ends lost 5 bases at V and 3 bases at J; junction bases unmatched: 3. CDR3 length equals 15 residues.

The chain joins TRBV5-4 to TRBJ1-1; D remains unclear. Germline loops: CDR1 SGHNT, CDR2 YYREEE (reference sequence). V was clipped by 3 bases and J by 6 bases, with 12 bases between them. The CDR3 runs to 13 residues. For the CDR3, the DNA is TGTGCCAGCAGCTCCTGGGTGGGCGCTGAAGCTTTCTTT. This encodes CASSSWVGAEAFF.

This sequence joins TRBV20-1 and TRBJ2-3, with D possibly being TRBD1 (7 bases). The CDR3 length is 14 residues. Germline CDR1 and CDR2: DFQATT and SNEGSKA (reference sequence). Trimming stripped 0 bases from V and 6 bases from J, with 13 bases between. The CDR3 loop reads CSARDPTGRDTQYF. CDR3 DNA sequence: TGCAGTGCTAGAGATCCGACAGGGAGGGATACGCAGTATTTT.

This clonotype turned up a few times. The chain carries TRBV7-2 and TRBJ2-5; D unresolved. This CDR3 region has 15 residues. In germline, CDR1 is SGHTA, CDR2 FQGNSA. Trimming took 7 bases from V and 1 from J, leaving 16 bases between them. The DNA of the CDR3 is TGTGCCAGCACCCCCTCCCCGACTGGCCAAGAGACCCAGTACTTC. It is translated as CASTPSPTGQETQYF.

The gene calls are TRBV7-9 and TRBJ2-1, with D unresolved. The CDR3 is 14 residues long. Germline CDR1 SEHNR, CDR2 FQNEAQ (reference sequence). The germline V and J ends were trimmed by 5 bases and 5 bases, with 13 bases remaining between them. The CDR3 sequence is CASSLGGWNNEQFF. The CDR3 DNA follows: TGTGCCAGCAGCCTTGGTGGGTGGAACAATGAGCAGTTCTTC.

This clonotype was picked up a small number of times. The CDR3 coding sequence is TGTGCCAGTAGTCCCCGTGGAGGGGGCTTGTCTGGCTACACCTTC. This gives the protein CASSPRGGGLSGYTF. This chain connects TRBV6-5 to TRBJ1-2, with TRBD1 matching over 7 bases. Looked up from germline, CDR1 is MNHEY and CDR2 is SVGAGI. This CDR3 comprises 15 residues. Trimming took 9 bases from V and 7 from J; bases not matched to a gene: 17.

A remark on this clonotype: The junction does not match germline at one end; this may be a read error. The CDR3 region has the DNA TGCGCCAGCAGCTTAGCGCCAGACAGGGGGCGGGGGACCCAGTACTTC. It is translated as CASSLAPDRGRGTQYF. This rearrangement joins TRBV7-2 to TRBJ2-5, with 10 bases lining up with TRBD1. The CDR3 spans 16 residues. The germline V gene has CDR1 SGHTA and CDR2 FQGNSA.

The chain is built from TRBV7-2 and TRBJ2-7; 11 nucleotides line up with TRBD2. Trimming cost V 6 bases and J 6 bases; bases outside gene matches: 7. This CDR3 is 14 amino acids long. CDR1 is SGHTA, CDR2 FQGNSA, per germline. The CDR3, as DNA: TGTGCCAGCAGTTTACTAGCGGGAGTGCCCGAGCAGTACTTC. This gives the protein CASSLLAGVPEQYF.

The J gene is TRBJ2-7, the V gene TRBV28; 8 bases agree with TRBD1. V lost 5 bases and J lost 5; bases outside the gene matches: 2. Per the germline V gene, CDR1 is MDHEN and CDR2 is SYDVKM. The CDR3 is 12 amino acids. This CDR3 reads CASSGQGDEQYF. The CDR3 DNA reads TGTGCCAGCAGTGGACAGGGCGACGAGCAGTACTTC.

This clonotype was detected only once. The V and J genes are TRBV5-1 and TRBJ2-4; 7 nucleotides match TRBD2. The CDR3 runs to 14 residues. V shed 4 bases and J 7 bases; nucleotides not matched to a gene: 8. The germline gives CDR1 SGHRS, CDR2 YFSETQ. CDR3 protein: CASSTGVSGNIQYF. The CDR3 DNA is TGCGCCAGCAGCACTGGCGTTAGCGGGAACATTCAGTACTTC.